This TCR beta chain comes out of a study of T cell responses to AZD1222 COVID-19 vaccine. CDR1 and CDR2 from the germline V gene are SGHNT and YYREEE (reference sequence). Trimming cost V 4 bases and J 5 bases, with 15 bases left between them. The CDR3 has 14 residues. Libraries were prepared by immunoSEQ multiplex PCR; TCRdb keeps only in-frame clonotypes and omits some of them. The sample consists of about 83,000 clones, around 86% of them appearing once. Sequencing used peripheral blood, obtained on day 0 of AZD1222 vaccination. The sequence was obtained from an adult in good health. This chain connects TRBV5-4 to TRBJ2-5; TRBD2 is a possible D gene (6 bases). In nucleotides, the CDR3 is TGTGCCAGCAGCGAAGGGACTCTTCTGGAGACCCAGTACTTC. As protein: CASSEGTLLETQYF.